The clone carrying this T cell receptor beta chain was detected many times. Its antigen remains unknown. The V gene lost 4 bases and the J gene lost 4 bases, with 6 bases spanning the gap. CDR1 is KGHDR and CDR2 is SFDVKD in the germline V gene. The CDR3 runs 12 residues. These data come from a study of Graves' ophthalmopathy and Graves' hyperthyroidism. Study conclusions and caveats: Most expanded clonotypes in thyroid above 0.001 frequency also showed up in blood. The model predicted progression of ophthalmopathy with a sensitivity of just over 70%, and its specificity was about 72%.

TCR beta CDR3 regions were amplified from RNA transcripts. HTBI primers were employed in first-round RT-PCR, then a second-round multiplex PCR followed. In TCRdb, the multiplex PCR reads were re-called with MiXCR into one record per CDR3 protein. This table has about 1.1 million distinct CDR3 sequences, around a third appearing once. Clinical symptoms, serum thyroxine, TRAb, thyroid ultrasound and orbital computed tomography were relied on for diagnosis. The clonotype was recovered from an adult man with Graves' hyperthyroidism. Sequenced: peripheral blood or thyroid tissue (not recorded which). V is TRBV24-1 and J is TRBJ1-2; D ambiguous. CDR3 bases: TGTGCCACCAGTGAATCCAGCTATGGCTACACCTTC. It translates to CATSESSYGYTF.